One and the same sample provided the 6 T cell receptor beta chains below, sequenced in a study of neurological immune-mediated disorders. TCRdb reanalysed the 5' RACE reads using MiXCR and keeps one entry per CDR3 protein. The sample lists about 74,000 distinct CDR3 sequences; around 5% were seen once. Material: PBMCs. These receptor sequences come from a man aged 18 to 35 with multiple sclerosis.

V is TRBV20-1 and J is TRBJ2-2, with D uncertain. The germline V gene encodes CDR1 DFQATT and CDR2 SNEGSKA (reference sequence). Trimming took off 6 bases at V and 1 base at J, with 12 bases between the two ends. The CDR3 is 14 amino acids. In DNA form, the CDR3 reads TGCAGTGCCCCCGGGCCCCTGAACACCGGGGAGCTGTTTTTT. This translates into CSAPGPLNTGELFF.

This clonotype was seen repeatedly, ten times or more. This sequence joins TRBV10-1 and TRBJ1-4, with D possibly TRBD1 on 5 matching bases. In germline, CDR1 is WNHNN, CDR2 SYGVQD (reference sequence). The germline V and J ends were trimmed by 5 bases and 4 bases, with 14 bases remaining between them. This CDR3 is 15 amino acids long. The CDR3 nucleotides are TGCGCCAGCAGTCGGGGAACAGGCGGTAATGAAAAACTGTTTTTT. This translates into CASSRGTGGNEKLFF.

This clonotype appeared many times. The J gene is TRBJ2-6, the V gene TRBV5-1; D tentatively reads TRBD1 or TRBD2 (5 bases each). The germline gives CDR1 SGHRS, CDR2 YFSETQ. Trimming shortened V by 0 bases and J by 4 bases, and 11 bases separated the two germline ends. The CDR3 runs 16 residues. CDR3 in DNA: TGCGCCAGCAGCTTGGTATCTGGGACCGGGGCCAACGTCCTGACTTTC. It is translated as CASSLVSGTGANVLTF.

The V call is TRBV10-3, the J call TRBJ2-3; either TRBD1 or TRBD2 may fit D (5 bases each). Germline V gene data show CDR1 as ENHRY and CDR2 as SYGVKD. V gave up 8 bases and J gave up 6 bases, with 27 bases separating them. This CDR3 has 17 residues. CDR3 sequence reads: CAIAGGFGTTDADTQYF. The CDR3 bases are TGTGCCATCGCTGGGGGTTTCGGGACCACGGATGCGGATACGCAGTATTTT.

This clonotype was detected ten times or more. The chain employs TRBV28 and TRBJ2-3; 11 positions match TRBD1. Unmatched junction bases numbered 5, after V lost 4 bases and J lost 5 bases. This CDR3 region has 15 residues. The V gene's germline CDR1 is MDHEN and CDR2 SYDVKM. CDR3 sequence reads: CASSYRDRGRDTQYF. The DNA for the CDR3 is TGTGCCAGCAGTTACAGGGACAGGGGGAGAGATACGCAGTATTTT.

Ten or more counts support this clonotype. The chain employs TRBV7-6 and TRBJ1-4; weak D call: TRBD1 (6 bases). The V gene lost 1 base and the J gene lost 5 bases, with 11 bases spanning the gap. This CDR3 region has 15 residues. Germline CDR1 is SGHVS and CDR2 is FNYEAQ. The CDR3 DNA is TGTGCCAGCAGCTTAGTGGACAGCGCGAATGAAAAACTGTTTTTT. The encoded protein is CASSLVDSANEKLFF.